The clone carrying this T cell receptor beta chain has a single count. Its antigen is unknown. The CDR3 consists of 16 residues. V dropped 6 bases and J dropped 4; count of bases not matched to a gene: 12. Germline V gene sequence: CDR1 LNHDA, CDR2 SQIVND (reference sequence). This entry comes from a study of CD8 T cells in ankylosing spondylitis. Whole-study findings and limits: A motif in TCR beta, a set of under ten highly homologous variants, appeared characteristic of ankylosing spondylitis blood. From matched ankylosing spondylitis synovial fluid, disease-linked clones were reportedly recovered at significantly enriched levels. The disease-linked clones had a CD8+ phenotype and low blood frequencies. Previous work reported some of these motif variants in the synovial fluid and blood of reactive arthritis.

Each TCR beta library was made by quantitative 5'-RACE that incorporated molecular barcodes. TCRdb recomputed calls from the 5' RACE reads with MiXCR, one row per CDR3 protein. This table holds tens of thousands of distinct CDR3 sequences, about 8.3% found once. V and J are TRBV19 and TRBJ2-7; 10 bases are shared with TRBD2. Material for sequencing was blood, either unsorted or a sorted T cell fraction (not recorded which). The clonotype was recovered from a male donor with ankylosing spondylitis. In DNA form, the CDR3 reads TGTGCCAGTAGCGCCCGGAAACTAGCGGGAAGTTACGAGCAGTACTTC. Translation: CASSARKLAGSYEQYF.